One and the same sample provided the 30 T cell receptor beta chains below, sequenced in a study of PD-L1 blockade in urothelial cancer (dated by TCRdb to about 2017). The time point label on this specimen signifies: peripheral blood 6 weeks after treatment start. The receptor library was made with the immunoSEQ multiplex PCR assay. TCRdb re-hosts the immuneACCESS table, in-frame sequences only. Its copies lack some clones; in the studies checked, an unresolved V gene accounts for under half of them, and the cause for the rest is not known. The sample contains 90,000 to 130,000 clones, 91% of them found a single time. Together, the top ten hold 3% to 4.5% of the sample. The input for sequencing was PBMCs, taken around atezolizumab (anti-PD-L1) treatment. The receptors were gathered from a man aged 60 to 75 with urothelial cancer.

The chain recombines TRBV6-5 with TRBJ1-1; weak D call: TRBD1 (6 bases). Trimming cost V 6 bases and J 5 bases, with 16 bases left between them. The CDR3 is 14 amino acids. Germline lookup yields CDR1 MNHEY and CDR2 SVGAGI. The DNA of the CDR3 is TGTGCCAGCAGGTCGGCGGGGGCAGGGACTGAAGCTTTCTTT. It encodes CASRSAGAGTEAFF.

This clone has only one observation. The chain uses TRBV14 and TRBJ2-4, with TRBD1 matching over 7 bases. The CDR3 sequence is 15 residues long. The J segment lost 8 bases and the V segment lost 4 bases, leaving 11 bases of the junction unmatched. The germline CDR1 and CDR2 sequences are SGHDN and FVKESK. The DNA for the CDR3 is TGTGCCAGCAGCCGAGGGGGCGCTCAATCAGACATTCAGTACTTC. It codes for CASSRGGAQSDIQYF.

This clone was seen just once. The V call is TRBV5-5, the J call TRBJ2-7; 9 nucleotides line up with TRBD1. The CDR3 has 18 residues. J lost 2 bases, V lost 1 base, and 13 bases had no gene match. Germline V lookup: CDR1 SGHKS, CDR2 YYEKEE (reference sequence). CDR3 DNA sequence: TGTGCCAGCAGCTTGACAGGGGGCGGTGCGGGGAATACCTACGAGCAGTACTTC. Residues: CASSLTGGGAGNTYEQYF.

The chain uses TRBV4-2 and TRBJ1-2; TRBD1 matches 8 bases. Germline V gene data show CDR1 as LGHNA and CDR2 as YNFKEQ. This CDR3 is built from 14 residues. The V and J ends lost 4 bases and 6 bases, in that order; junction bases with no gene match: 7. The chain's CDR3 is CASSRVGTGDGYTF. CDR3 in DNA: TGTGCCAGCAGCCGAGTAGGGACAGGAGATGGCTACACCTTC.

CDR3: CASKPGQGSYEQYF. The CDR3 DNA follows: TGTGCCAGCAAACCGGGACAGGGCTCCTACGAGCAGTACTTC. V and J are TRBV6-1 and TRBJ2-7, with 9 bases lining up with TRBD1. Germline loops: CDR1 MNHNS, CDR2 SASEGT. The length of the CDR3 is 14 residues. The V and J ends lost 7 bases and 0 bases, in that order; junction bases with no gene match: 4.

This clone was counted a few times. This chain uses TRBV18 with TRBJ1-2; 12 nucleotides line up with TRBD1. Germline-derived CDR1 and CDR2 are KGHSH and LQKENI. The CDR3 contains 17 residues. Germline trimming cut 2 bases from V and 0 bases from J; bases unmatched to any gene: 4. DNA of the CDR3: TGTGCCAGCTCACCAGGGACAGGGGGCCCAGCTAACTATGGCTACACCTTC. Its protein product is CASSPGTGGPANYGYTF.

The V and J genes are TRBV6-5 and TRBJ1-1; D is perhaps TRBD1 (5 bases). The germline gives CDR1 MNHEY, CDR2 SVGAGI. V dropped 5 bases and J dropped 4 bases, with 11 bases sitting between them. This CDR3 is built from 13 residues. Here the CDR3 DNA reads TGTGCCAGCAGTCTAGGGGTCGGCACTGAAGCTTTCTTT. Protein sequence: CASSLGVGTEAFF.

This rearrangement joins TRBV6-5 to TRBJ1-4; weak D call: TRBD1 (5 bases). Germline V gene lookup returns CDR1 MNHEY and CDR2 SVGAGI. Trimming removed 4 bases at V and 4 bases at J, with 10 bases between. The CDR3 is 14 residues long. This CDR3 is CASSFREGNEKLFF. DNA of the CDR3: TGTGCCAGCAGTTTCAGGGAGGGTAATGAAAAACTGTTTTTT.

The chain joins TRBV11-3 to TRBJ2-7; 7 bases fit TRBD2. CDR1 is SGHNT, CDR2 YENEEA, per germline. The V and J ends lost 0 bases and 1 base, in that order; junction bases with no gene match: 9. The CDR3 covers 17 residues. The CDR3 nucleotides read TGTGCCAGCAGCTTAGATATCCCGGGAGGACTTTCCTACGAGCAGTACTTC. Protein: CASSLDIPGGLSYEQYF.

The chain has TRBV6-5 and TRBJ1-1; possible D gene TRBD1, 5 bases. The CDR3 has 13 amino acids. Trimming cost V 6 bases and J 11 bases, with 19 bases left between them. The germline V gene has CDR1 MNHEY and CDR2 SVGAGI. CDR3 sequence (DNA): TGTGCCAGCAGGTGGACACAAGAAGGGAGGGCTTTCTTT. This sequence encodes CASRWTQEGRAFF.

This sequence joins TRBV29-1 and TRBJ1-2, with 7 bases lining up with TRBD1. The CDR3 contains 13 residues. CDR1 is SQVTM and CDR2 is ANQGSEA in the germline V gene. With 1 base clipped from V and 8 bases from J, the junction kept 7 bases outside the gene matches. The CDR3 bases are TGCAGCGTTGAAGGTGACAGGGTTTGGGGCTACACCTTC. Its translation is CSVEGDRVWGYTF.

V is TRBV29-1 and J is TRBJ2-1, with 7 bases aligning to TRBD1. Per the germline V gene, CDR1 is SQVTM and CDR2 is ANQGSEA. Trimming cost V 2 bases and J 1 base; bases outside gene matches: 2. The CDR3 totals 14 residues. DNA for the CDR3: TGCAGCGTTGAAAGGGACAGATCCTACAATGAGCAGTTCTTC. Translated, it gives CSVERDRSYNEQFF.

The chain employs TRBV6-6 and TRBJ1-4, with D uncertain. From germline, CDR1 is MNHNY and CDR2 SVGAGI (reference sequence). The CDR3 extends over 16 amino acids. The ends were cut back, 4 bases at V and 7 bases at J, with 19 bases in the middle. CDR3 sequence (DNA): TGTGCCAGCAGTTCCCTTGGGGAGGGCTACTTTGAAAAACTGTTTTTT. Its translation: CASSSLGEGYFEKLFF.

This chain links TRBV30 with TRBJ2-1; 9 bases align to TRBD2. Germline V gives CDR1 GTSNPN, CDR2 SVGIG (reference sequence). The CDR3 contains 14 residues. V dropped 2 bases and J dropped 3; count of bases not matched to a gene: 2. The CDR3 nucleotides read TGTGCCTGGAGTTCTAGCGGGGTCTACAATGAGCAGTTCTTC. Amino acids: CAWSSSGVYNEQFF.

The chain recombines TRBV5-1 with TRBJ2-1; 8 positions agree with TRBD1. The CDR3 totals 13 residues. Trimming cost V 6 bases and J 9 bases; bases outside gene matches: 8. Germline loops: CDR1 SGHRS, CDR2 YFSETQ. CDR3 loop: CASMGQVQGEQFF. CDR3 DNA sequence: TGCGCCAGCATGGGACAGGTCCAGGGTGAGCAGTTCTTC.

For the CDR3, the DNA is TGTGCCAGCAGCTTAGGCAGGGAGGTCACAGATACGCAGTATTTT. Its translation: CASSLGREVTDTQYF. The V and J genes are TRBV7-2 and TRBJ2-3; possibly TRBD2 for D (6 bases). This CDR3 has 15 residues. Trimming left V 1 base short and J 2 bases short, with 10 bases between. Germline lookup yields CDR1 SGHTA and CDR2 FQGNSA. Full variable domain (missing parts from reference TRBV7-2 and TRBJ2-3): GAGVSQSPSNKVTEKGKDVELRCDPISGHTALYWYRQSLGQGLEFLIYFQGNSAPDKSGLPSDRFSAERTGGSVSTLTIQRTQQEDSAVYLCASSLGREVTDTQYFGPGTRLTVL.

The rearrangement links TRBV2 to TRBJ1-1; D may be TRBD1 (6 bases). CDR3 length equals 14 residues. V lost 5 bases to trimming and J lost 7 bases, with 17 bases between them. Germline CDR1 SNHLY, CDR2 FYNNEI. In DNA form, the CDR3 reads TGTGCCAGCAGTAAGATGACAGGTGGGGATGAAGCTTTCTTT. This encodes CASSKMTGGDEAFF.

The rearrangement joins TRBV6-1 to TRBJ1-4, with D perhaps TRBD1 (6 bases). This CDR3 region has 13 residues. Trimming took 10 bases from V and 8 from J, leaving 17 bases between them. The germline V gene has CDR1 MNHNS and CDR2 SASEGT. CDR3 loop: CATQQGSGEKLFF. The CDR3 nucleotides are TGTGCCACCCAGCAGGGGTCGGGAGAAAAACTGTTTTTT.

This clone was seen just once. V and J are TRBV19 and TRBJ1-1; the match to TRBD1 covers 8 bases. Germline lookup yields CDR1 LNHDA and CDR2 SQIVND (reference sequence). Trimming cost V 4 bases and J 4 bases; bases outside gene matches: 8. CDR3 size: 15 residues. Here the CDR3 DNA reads TGTGCCAGTAGTACCCGGACAGGGTGGGGCACTGAAGCTTTCTTT. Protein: CASSTRTGWGTEAFF.

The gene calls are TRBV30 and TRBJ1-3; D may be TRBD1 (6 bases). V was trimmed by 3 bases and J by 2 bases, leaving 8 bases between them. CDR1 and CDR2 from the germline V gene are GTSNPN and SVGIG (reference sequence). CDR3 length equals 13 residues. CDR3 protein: CAWRTGAGNTIYF. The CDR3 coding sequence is TGTGCCTGGAGGACAGGAGCTGGAAACACCATATATTTT.

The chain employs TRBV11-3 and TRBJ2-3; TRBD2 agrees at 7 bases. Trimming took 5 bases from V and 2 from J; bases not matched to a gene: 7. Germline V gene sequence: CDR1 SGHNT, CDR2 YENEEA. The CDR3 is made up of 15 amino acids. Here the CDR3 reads CASSPSGIHTDTQYF. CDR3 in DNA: TGTGCCAGCAGCCCCAGCGGGATCCACACAGATACGCAGTATTTT. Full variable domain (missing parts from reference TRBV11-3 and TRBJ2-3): EAGVVQSPRYKIIEKKQPVAFWCNPISGHNTLYWYLQNLGQGPELLIRYENEEAVDDSQLPKDRFSAERLKGVDSTLKIQPAELGDSAVYLCASSPSGIHTDTQYFGPGTRLTVL.

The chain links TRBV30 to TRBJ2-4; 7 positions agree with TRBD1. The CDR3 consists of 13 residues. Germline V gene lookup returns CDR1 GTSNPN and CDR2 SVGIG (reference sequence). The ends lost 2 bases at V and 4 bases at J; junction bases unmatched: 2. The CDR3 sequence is CAWSPGGKNIQYF. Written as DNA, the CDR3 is TGTGCCTGGAGTCCAGGGGGAAAAAACATTCAGTACTTC. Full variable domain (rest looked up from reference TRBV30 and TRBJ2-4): SQTIHQWPATLVQPVGSPLSLECTVEGTSNPNLYWYRQAAGRGLQLLFYSVGIGQISSEVPQNLSASRPQDRQFILSSKKLLLSDSGFYLCAWSPGGKNIQYFGAGTRLSVL.

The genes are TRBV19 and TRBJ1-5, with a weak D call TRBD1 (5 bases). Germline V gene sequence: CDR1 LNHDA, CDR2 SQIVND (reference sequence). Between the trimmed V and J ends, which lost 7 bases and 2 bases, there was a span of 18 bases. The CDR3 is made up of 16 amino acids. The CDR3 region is CASTGRGRTGNQPQHF. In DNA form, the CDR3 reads TGTGCCAGTACAGGGCGGGGGAGGACGGGCAATCAGCCCCAGCATTTT.

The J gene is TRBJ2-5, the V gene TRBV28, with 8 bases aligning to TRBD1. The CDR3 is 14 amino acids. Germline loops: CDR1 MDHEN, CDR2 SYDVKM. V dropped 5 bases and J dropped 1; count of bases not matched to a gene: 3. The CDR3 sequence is CASSPGGPQETQYF. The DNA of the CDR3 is TGTGCCAGCAGTCCAGGGGGCCCCCAAGAGACCCAGTACTTC.

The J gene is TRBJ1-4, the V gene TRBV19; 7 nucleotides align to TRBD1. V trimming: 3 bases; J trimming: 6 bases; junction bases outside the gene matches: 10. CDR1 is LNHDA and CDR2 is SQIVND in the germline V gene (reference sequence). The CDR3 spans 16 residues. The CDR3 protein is CASSMADRQSDEKLFF. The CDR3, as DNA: TGTGCCAGTAGTATGGCGGACAGGCAATCGGATGAAAAACTGTTTTTT. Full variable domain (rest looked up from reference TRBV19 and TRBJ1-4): DGGITQSPKYLFRKEGQNVTLSCEQNLNHDAMYWYRQDPGQGLRLIYYSQIVNDFQKGDIAEGYSVSREKKESFPLTVTSAQKNPTAFYLCASSMADRQSDEKLFFGSGTQLSVL.

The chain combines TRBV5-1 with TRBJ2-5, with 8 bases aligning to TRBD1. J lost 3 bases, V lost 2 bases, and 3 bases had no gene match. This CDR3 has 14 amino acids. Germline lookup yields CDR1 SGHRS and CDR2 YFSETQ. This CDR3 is CASSFRGREETQYF. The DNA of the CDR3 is TGCGCCAGCAGCTTCAGGGGGCGGGAAGAGACCCAGTACTTC.

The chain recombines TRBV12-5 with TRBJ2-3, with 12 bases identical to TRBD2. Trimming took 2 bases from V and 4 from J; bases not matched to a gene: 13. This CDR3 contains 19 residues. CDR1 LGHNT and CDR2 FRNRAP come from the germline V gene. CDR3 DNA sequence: TGTGCTAGTGGTTTGAGATGGGGACTAGCGGGTTCCGGGGCAGATACGCAGTATTTT. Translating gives CASGLRWGLAGSGADTQYF.

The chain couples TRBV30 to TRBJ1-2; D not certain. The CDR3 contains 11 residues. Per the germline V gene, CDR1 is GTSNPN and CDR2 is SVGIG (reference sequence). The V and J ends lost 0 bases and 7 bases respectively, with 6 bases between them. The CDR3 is CAWSVRSGYTF. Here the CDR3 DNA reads TGTGCCTGGAGTGTACGGTCTGGCTACACCTTC.

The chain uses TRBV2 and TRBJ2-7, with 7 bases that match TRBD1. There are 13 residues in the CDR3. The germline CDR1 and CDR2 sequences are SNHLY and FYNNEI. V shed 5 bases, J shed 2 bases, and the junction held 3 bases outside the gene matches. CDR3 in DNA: TGTGCCAGCAGTCGCGGACAGGCCTACGAGCAGTACTTC. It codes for CASSRGQAYEQYF.

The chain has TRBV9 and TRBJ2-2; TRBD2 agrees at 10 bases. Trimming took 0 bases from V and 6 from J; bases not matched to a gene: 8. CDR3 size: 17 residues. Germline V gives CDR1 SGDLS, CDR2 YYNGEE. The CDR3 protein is CASSVGLAGRGSGELFF. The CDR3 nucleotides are TGTGCCAGCAGCGTAGGACTAGCGGGCAGAGGTTCCGGGGAGCTGTTTTTT.